The rows below give T cell receptor beta chains drawn from one sample of a study of lymphopenia after photon versus proton radiotherapy. The method was immunoSEQ multiplex PCR; TCRdb's version includes in-frame clones alone and lacks a portion of them. There are some 76,000 clones in the sample; 92% occur only once, and about 2% lies in the top ten. This material consisted of peripheral blood, taken from a patient treated with photon-based radiotherapy. Receptors were obtained from a woman aged 40 to 50 with cholangiocarcinoma. The CDR3 runs from the conserved cysteine through the conserved F or W. A D gene is named only where the DNA matches it firmly. The listing skips clone size in some rows; elsewhere it reads once, few, many or a size class.

D: .
length: 16
size: .
V: TRBV10-1
J: TRBJ2-2
CDR3: CASSDGQERNTGELFF
DNA: TGCGCCAGCAGTGATGGGCAGGAAAGGAACACCGGGGAGCTGTTTTTT

D: TRBD1
length: 14
size: .
V: TRBV7-9
J: TRBJ2-2
CDR3: CASSQTGDTGELFF
DNA: TGTGCCAGCAGCCAAACAGGGGACACCGGGGAGCTGTTTTTT

D: TRBD2
length: 14
size: .
V: TRBV30
J: TRBJ2-7
CDR3: CAWSEGLAHGEQYF
DNA: TGTGCCTGGAGTGAGGGACTAGCTCATGGTGAGCAGTACTTC

D: TRBD1
length: 11
size: .
V: TRBV20-1
J: TRBJ2-7
CDR3: CSASGQGNWYF
DNA: TGCAGTGCTAGTGGACAGGGGAATTGGTACTTC

D: .
length: 11
size: once
V: TRBV20-1
J: TRBJ1-2
CDR3: CSALARYGYTF
DNA: TGCAGTGCACTCGCCCGATATGGCTACACCTTC

D: TRBD1
length: 13
size: .
V: TRBV10-3
J: TRBJ1-1
CDR3: CAIQPGQGAEAFF
DNA: TGTGCCATACAACCGGGACAGGGAGCTGAAGCTTTCTTT

D: .
length: 15
size: few
V: TRBV7-6
J: TRBJ2-7
CDR3: CASSSGVQGSYEQYF
DNA: TGTGCCAGCAGCTCGGGGGTCCAGGGATCGTACGAGCAGTACTTC

D: TRBD1
length: 15
size: .
V: TRBV28
J: TRBJ2-1
CDR3: CASSLPQTGGNEQFF
DNA: TGTGCCAGCAGTTTGCCGCAGACAGGGGGCAATGAGCAGTTCTTC

D: TRBD1
length: 15
size: .
V: TRBV28
J: TRBJ1-2
CDR3: CASSLDRGPGYGYTF
DNA: TGTGCCAGCAGTTTAGACAGGGGGCCCGGCTATGGCTACACCTTC

D: TRBD2
length: 16
size: .
V: TRBV10-1
J: TRBJ2-3
CDR3: CASSEFAGGSTDTQYF
DNA: TGCGCCAGCAGTGAATTCGCGGGGGGGAGCACAGATACGCAGTATTTT

D: TRBD1
length: 14
size: .
V: TRBV29-1
J: TRBJ2-7
CDR3: CSVDRQGGGYEQYF
DNA: TGCAGCGTTGATCGACAGGGTGGAGGCTACGAGCAGTACTTC

D: .
length: 15
size: few
V: TRBV7-2
J: TRBJ1-5
CDR3: CASSLMVYSNQPQHF
DNA: TGTGCCAGCAGCTTAATGGTATATAGCAATCAGCCCCAGCATTTT

D: .
length: 15
size: .
V: TRBV5-5
J: TRBJ1-1
CDR3: CASSLASQDPGRAFF
DNA: TGTGCCAGCAGCTTGGCCAGTCAGGACCCGGGTCGGGCTTTCTTT

D: .
length: 14
size: .
V: TRBV10-3
J: TRBJ2-3
CDR3: CAISTPTRTDTQYF
DNA: TGTGCCATCAGTACCCCGACTCGCACAGATACGCAGTATTTT

D: .
length: 16
size: once
V: TRBV7-9
J: TRBJ1-2
CDR3: CASSLDWSGANYGYTF
DNA: TGTGCCAGCAGCTTGGATTGGTCAGGAGCTAACTATGGCTACACCTTC

D: .
length: 14
size: once
V: TRBV6-1
J: TRBJ1-6
CDR3: CASSELTGGSPLHF
DNA: TGTGCCAGCAGTGAACTCACGGGGGGTTCACCCCTCCACTTT

D: .
length: 14
size: medium-sized
V: TRBV10-3
J: TRBJ2-5
CDR3: CAISEPPGQETQYF
DNA: TGTGCCATCAGTGAGCCCCCCGGCCAAGAGACCCAGTACTTC

D: TRBD1
length: 15
size: .
V: TRBV5-1
J: TRBJ2-1
CDR3: CASSGGTGTYNEQFF
DNA: TGCGCCAGCAGCGGCGGGACAGGGACCTACAATGAGCAGTTCTTC

D: .
length: 13
size: few
V: TRBV28
J: TRBJ1-2
CDR3: CASSSTTAYGYTF
DNA: TGTGCCAGCAGTTCCACGACAGCCTATGGCTACACCTTC

D: TRBD1
length: 17
size: .
V: TRBV5-1
J: TRBJ1-6
CDR3: CASRRYAGTGGSSPLHF
DNA: TGCGCCAGCAGAAGATATGCCGGGACAGGGGGCAGTTCACCCCTCCACTTT

D: .
length: 15
size: .
V: TRBV6-6
J: TRBJ1-1
CDR3: CASSYDRPGNTEAFF
DNA: TGTGCCAGCAGTTACGACCGTCCCGGGAACACTGAAGCTTTCTTT

D: .
length: 15
size: .
V: TRBV7-2
J: TRBJ1-1
CDR3: CASSSLGGAGTEAFF
DNA: TGTGCCAGCAGCTCCCTCGGGGGGGCGGGCACTGAAGCTTTCTTT